A few counts support the clone carrying this TCR beta chain. No antigen is known for it. Trimming removed 6 bases from V and 4 bases from J; junction bases left unmatched: 6. The CDR3 runs 13 residues. Germline assignment: CDR1 SNHLY and CDR2 FYNNEI. Through a sample-barcoded 5' primer and a J-beta primer mix, a second PCR was run for roughly 6 to 11 cycles. Each cDNA molecule was tagged by a template-switch adaptor with 12 random nucleotides. TCRdb independently ran MiXCR on the 5' RACE reads; one entry per CDR3 protein. This table holds around 1,900,000 distinct CDR3 sequences, roughly two fifths found once. The donors, healthy Caucasians from Russia, were aged about 6 to 95. These data belong to a study of blood T cells in healthy people across ages. Points from the study as a whole: The recorded TCR beta diversity per million T cells decreased in a roughly linear manner with age.

This rearrangement joins TRBV2 to TRBJ2-7; 7 bases line up with TRBD1. Source material: blood. The source is a human donor in good health. The CDR3 here is CASRGTAKYEQYF. Here the CDR3 DNA reads TGTGCCAGCAGAGGGACAGCAAAGTACGAGCAGTACTTC.